A selection of T cell receptor beta chains follows, all from one sample in a study of cytomegalovirus exposure and HLA in healthy donors. The data were produced by immunoSEQ multiplex PCR, yet TCRdb's version contains in-frame clones alone and is incomplete. This table has hundreds of thousands of clones, 76% appearing once. The sequencing sample was made of PBMCs. These receptors came from a man aged 18 to 30 in good health and CMV-seronegative. CDR3s include the opening cysteine and the closing phenylalanine or tryptophan. Each record gives: CDR3 DNA, CDR3 protein, J gene, D gene, V gene, clone size. The D gene is left open where the match is weak. Size tells how often a clone was seen (once, few, many) or the class of an expanded clone, and some rows leave it out.

CDR3 DNA: TGTGCCAGTCTCTCCCAGGGGAGCTCCTACAATGAGCAGTTCTTC; CDR3 protein: CASLSQGSSYNEQFF; J gene: TRBJ2-1; D gene: -; V gene: TRBV25-1; clone size: -
CDR3 DNA: TGCGCCAGCAGCCCCGGGACAGGGGTGGAAAAACTGTTTTTT; CDR3 protein: CASSPGTGVEKLFF; J gene: TRBJ1-4; D gene: TRBD1; V gene: TRBV5-1; clone size: -
CDR3 DNA: TGTGCCAGCTCACCAATTCCTATAGCGTCGGGCGGGGCACGGAATGAGCAGTTCTTC; CDR3 protein: CASSPIPIASGGARNEQFF; J gene: TRBJ2-1; D gene: -; V gene: TRBV18; clone size: -
CDR3 DNA: TGCAGCGTTGAAGAAAGGGATCTGGCTAGGGGACAGGACCCAGATACGCAGTATTTT; CDR3 protein: CSVEERDLARGQDPDTQYF; J gene: TRBJ2-3; D gene: TRBD1; V gene: TRBV29-1; clone size: -
CDR3 DNA: TGTGCCTGGAGCCAACAGGGGCGCCAGCCCCAGCATTTT; CDR3 protein: CAWSQQGRQPQHF; J gene: TRBJ1-5; D gene: TRBD1; V gene: TRBV30; clone size: -
CDR3 DNA: TGCGCCAGCAGCCAAATCGGACTAGCCGACCGCTCTGGGGCCAACGTCCTGACTTTC; CDR3 protein: CASSQIGLADRSGANVLTF; J gene: TRBJ2-6; D gene: TRBD2; V gene: TRBV4-1; clone size: -
CDR3 DNA: TGTGCCAGCAGTGACCCGCGGGGCACCGGGGAGCTGTTTTTT; CDR3 protein: CASSDPRGTGELFF; J gene: TRBJ2-2; D gene: -; V gene: TRBV2; clone size: -
CDR3 DNA: TGTGCCAGTTCGGGACAGACTATCTATGGCTACACCTTC; CDR3 protein: CASSGQTIYGYTF; J gene: TRBJ1-2; D gene: TRBD1; V gene: TRBV19; clone size: -
CDR3 DNA: TGTGCCAGCAGTTACTCGAACAGGGGGCACTACGAGCAGTACTTC; CDR3 protein: CASSYSNRGHYEQYF; J gene: TRBJ2-7; D gene: TRBD1; V gene: TRBV6-6; clone size: once
CDR3 DNA: TGTGCCAGCACCAGAGACAGGGGGAACACCGGGGAGCTGTTTTTT; CDR3 protein: CASTRDRGNTGELFF; J gene: TRBJ2-2; D gene: TRBD1; V gene: TRBV6-1; clone size: -
CDR3 DNA: TGTGCCAGCAGGGGGCTAGAAATAGCCAAAAACATTCAGTACTTC; CDR3 protein: CASRGLEIAKNIQYF; J gene: TRBJ2-4; D gene: -; V gene: TRBV2; clone size: -
CDR3 DNA: TGTGCCAGCTCACCACTGGCAGGGGGCCACTCTGGAAACACCATATATTTT; CDR3 protein: CASSPLAGGHSGNTIYF; J gene: TRBJ1-3; D gene: TRBD1; V gene: TRBV18; clone size: once
CDR3 DNA: TGTGCCAGCAGTTACTCTGGACTCCGACTACCCAGACCCTATTTT; CDR3 protein: CASSYSGLRLPRPYF; J gene: TRBJ2-3; D gene: -; V gene: TRBV6-5; clone size: -
CDR3 DNA: TGTGCCAGCAGTCCCGGGGGGGGCAAAAGCTCCTACGAGCAGTACTTC; CDR3 protein: CASSPGGGKSSYEQYF; J gene: TRBJ2-7; D gene: TRBD2; V gene: TRBV28; clone size: -
CDR3 DNA: TGTGCCAGCAGCGTAGGCGGCAGTAACTTCTATGGCTACACCTTC; CDR3 protein: CASSVGGSNFYGYTF; J gene: TRBJ1-2; D gene: -; V gene: TRBV9; clone size: -
CDR3 DNA: TGCGCCAGCAGCCAAAACGGACTTGACCCAGATACGCAGTATTTT; CDR3 protein: CASSQNGLDPDTQYF; J gene: TRBJ2-3; D gene: -; V gene: TRBV4-1; clone size: once
CDR3 DNA: TGCGCCAGCAGCACAGGACAGTACGAGCAGTACTTC; CDR3 protein: CASSTGQYEQYF; J gene: TRBJ2-7; D gene: -; V gene: TRBV5-1; clone size: -
CDR3 DNA: TGTGCCAGCTCACCAAGCGTCGGCACAGATACGCAGTATTTT; CDR3 protein: CASSPSVGTDTQYF; J gene: TRBJ2-3; D gene: -; V gene: TRBV18; clone size: -
CDR3 DNA: TGTGCCAGCACCGTACGGGGACAGAACTATGGCTACACCTTC; CDR3 protein: CASTVRGQNYGYTF; J gene: TRBJ1-2; D gene: TRBD1; V gene: TRBV11-1; clone size: -
CDR3 DNA: TGTGCCAGCAGCGGCGGGACTAGCGGGTCGCATGAGCAGTTCTTC; CDR3 protein: CASSGGTSGSHEQFF; J gene: TRBJ2-1; D gene: TRBD2; V gene: TRBV5-6; clone size: -
CDR3 DNA: TGTGCCTGGAGTCATTTGGAGACCCAGTACTTC; CDR3 protein: CAWSHLETQYF; J gene: TRBJ2-5; D gene: -; V gene: TRBV30; clone size: -
CDR3 DNA: TGCGCCAGCAGCCCGACAGGGGGCTACAATGAGCAGTTCTTC; CDR3 protein: CASSPTGGYNEQFF; J gene: TRBJ2-1; D gene: TRBD1; V gene: TRBV5-1; clone size: -
CDR3 DNA: TGTGCCAGCAGCGCCGGCTACAGCTCCTACGAGCAGTACTTC; CDR3 protein: CASSAGYSSYEQYF; J gene: TRBJ2-7; D gene: -; V gene: TRBV6-1; clone size: -
CDR3 DNA: TGTGCCAGCAGTGACAACAGCTATGGCTACACCTTC; CDR3 protein: CASSDNSYGYTF; J gene: TRBJ1-2; D gene: -; V gene: TRBV6-1; clone size: few
CDR3 DNA: TGTGCCAGCAGCTTAGAGGCAGGACAGTCCGACGAGCAGTACTTC; CDR3 protein: CASSLEAGQSDEQYF; J gene: TRBJ2-7; D gene: -; V gene: TRBV13; clone size: -
CDR3 DNA: TGTGCCAGCAGCTTGGTATGGGGACTAGCGGGGACCGGGGAGCTGTTTTTT; CDR3 protein: CASSLVWGLAGTGELFF; J gene: TRBJ2-2; D gene: TRBD2; V gene: TRBV5-6; clone size: -
CDR3 DNA: TGTGCCAGCAGCGTAGGGGGACGGGGGGGTTCGAATACGCAGTATTTT; CDR3 protein: CASSVGGRGGSNTQYF; J gene: TRBJ2-3; D gene: TRBD2; V gene: TRBV9; clone size: -
CDR3 DNA: TGCGCCAGCAGCTTAGACCCGGGGGTGACCTACGAGCAGTACTTC; CDR3 protein: CASSLDPGVTYEQYF; J gene: TRBJ2-7; D gene: -; V gene: TRBV5-1; clone size: -
CDR3 DNA: TGTGCCAGTAGTATACAGGACTCACAAGAGACCCAGTACTTC; CDR3 protein: CASSIQDSQETQYF; J gene: TRBJ2-5; D gene: -; V gene: TRBV19; clone size: -
CDR3 DNA: TGCACCAGCAGCCAGACGGGACATAACTACGAGCAGTACTTC; CDR3 protein: CTSSQTGHNYEQYF; J gene: TRBJ2-7; D gene: -; V gene: TRBV1; clone size: -
CDR3 DNA: TGCAGTGCTTCCGACTTATACGAGCAGTACTTC; CDR3 protein: CSASDLYEQYF; J gene: TRBJ2-7; D gene: -; V gene: TRBV20-1; clone size: -
CDR3 DNA: TGTGCCACCACCGGGACTAGCGGGAGGGGAGATACGCAGTATTTT; CDR3 protein: CATTGTSGRGDTQYF; J gene: TRBJ2-3; D gene: TRBD2; V gene: TRBV15; clone size: once
CDR3 DNA: TGTGCCAGCAGCCTAAGGGCTAGCGGGAGCCAAGAGACCCAGTACTTC; CDR3 protein: CASSLRASGSQETQYF; J gene: TRBJ2-5; D gene: TRBD2; V gene: TRBV11-2; clone size: few
CDR3 DNA: TGTGCCAGCAGCTCCCGGGTAGGGGGTACCGGGGAGCTGTTTTTT; CDR3 protein: CASSSRVGGTGELFF; J gene: TRBJ2-2; D gene: -; V gene: TRBV7-3; clone size: -
CDR3 DNA: TGTGCCAGCAACAGGGAGCGGGGCTACACCTTC; CDR3 protein: CASNRERGYTF; J gene: TRBJ1-2; D gene: -; V gene: TRBV13; clone size: -
CDR3 DNA: TGCGCCAGCAGCCAAAACAGTAACACCGGGGAGCTGTTTTTT; CDR3 protein: CASSQNSNTGELFF; J gene: TRBJ2-2; D gene: -; V gene: TRBV5-1; clone size: -
CDR3 DNA: TGCGCCAGCAGCTATGGACAGGGTATCGTAGAGACCCAGTACTTC; CDR3 protein: CASSYGQGIVETQYF; J gene: TRBJ2-5; D gene: TRBD1; V gene: TRBV5-1; clone size: -
CDR3 DNA: TGTGCCAGCAGCCCGGGACAGCGCAATGAGCAGTTCTTC; CDR3 protein: CASSPGQRNEQFF; J gene: TRBJ2-1; D gene: TRBD1; V gene: TRBV11-2; clone size: few
CDR3 DNA: TGTGCCAGCAGCTCCAGGACTAGAAACAATGAGCAGTTCTTC; CDR3 protein: CASSSRTRNNEQFF; J gene: TRBJ2-1; D gene: TRBD2; V gene: TRBV13; clone size: -
CDR3 DNA: TGTGCGTCGAGGCAGGGTGGCTCACCCCTCCACTTT; CDR3 protein: CASRQGGSPLHF; J gene: TRBJ1-6; D gene: -; V gene: TRBV2; clone size: -
CDR3 DNA: TGTTCCAGCAGCCACCGGGACAGGGGAGTTGGGGCCAAAAACATTCAGTACTTC; CDR3 protein: CSSSHRDRGVGAKNIQYF; J gene: TRBJ2-4; D gene: TRBD1; V gene: TRBV7-9; clone size: -
CDR3 DNA: TGTGCCAGTAGTAGCCTAGCGGGAGGAAGGCGCAATGAGCAGTTCTTC; CDR3 protein: CASSSLAGGRRNEQFF; J gene: TRBJ2-1; D gene: TRBD2; V gene: TRBV19; clone size: -
CDR3 DNA: TGTGCCAGCAGTGAACAGGGGCCTGAGCAGTTCTTC; CDR3 protein: CASSEQGPEQFF; J gene: TRBJ2-1; D gene: -; V gene: TRBV2; clone size: -
CDR3 DNA: TGTGCCAGCAGCCCTGGACAGAGTAATGAAAAACTGTTTTTT; CDR3 protein: CASSPGQSNEKLFF; J gene: TRBJ1-4; D gene: -; V gene: TRBV7-9; clone size: few
CDR3 DNA: TGTGCCAGTACCCCGACAGAGTCTGGAAACACCATATATTTT; CDR3 protein: CASTPTESGNTIYF; J gene: TRBJ1-3; D gene: -; V gene: TRBV19; clone size: -
CDR3 DNA: TGTGCCAGCAGCCCGGGGATGCGGGGGAACACAGATACGCAGTATTTT; CDR3 protein: CASSPGMRGNTDTQYF; J gene: TRBJ2-3; D gene: TRBD2; V gene: TRBV28; clone size: -
CDR3 DNA: TGTGCTAGTGGTTTGGTTAGTCAGGGTCAGCCCCAGCATTTT; CDR3 protein: CASGLVSQGQPQHF; J gene: TRBJ1-5; D gene: -; V gene: TRBV12-5; clone size: -
CDR3 DNA: TGTGCCACCAGCAGAGCATTCGAGGCCTATGGCTACACCTTC; CDR3 protein: CATSRAFEAYGYTF; J gene: TRBJ1-2; D gene: -; V gene: TRBV15; clone size: few
CDR3 DNA: TGTGCCAGCAGTCCGAGTAACTCCTACAATGAGCAGTTCTTC; CDR3 protein: CASSPSNSYNEQFF; J gene: TRBJ2-1; D gene: -; V gene: TRBV28; clone size: -
CDR3 DNA: TGCAGCGTTGCGCAGGAGACCCAGTACTTC; CDR3 protein: CSVAQETQYF; J gene: TRBJ2-5; D gene: -; V gene: TRBV29-1; clone size: -
CDR3 DNA: TGTGCCAGCAGCTCGGACAGCACCGGGGAGCTGTTTTTT; CDR3 protein: CASSSDSTGELFF; J gene: TRBJ2-2; D gene: -; V gene: TRBV7-6; clone size: -
CDR3 DNA: TGTGCCAGCAGTAGCCGGCGTAGCAATGAAAAACTGTTTTTT; CDR3 protein: CASSSRRSNEKLFF; J gene: TRBJ1-4; D gene: -; V gene: TRBV2; clone size: -
CDR3 DNA: TGTGCCAGCAGTGAAGTGCAGGGTTCGGGTGGCGAGCAGTACTTC; CDR3 protein: CASSEVQGSGGEQYF; J gene: TRBJ2-7; D gene: -; V gene: TRBV2; clone size: -
CDR3 DNA: TGTGCCAGCAGCGCCGTCACAGGGTCCACCACTGAAGCTTTCTTT; CDR3 protein: CASSAVTGSTTEAFF; J gene: TRBJ1-1; D gene: -; V gene: TRBV9; clone size: -
CDR3 DNA: TGCGCCAGCAGCTTGGTTTCTGGGACTAGTCTCTACGAGCAGTACTTC; CDR3 protein: CASSLVSGTSLYEQYF; J gene: TRBJ2-7; D gene: TRBD2; V gene: TRBV5-1; clone size: -